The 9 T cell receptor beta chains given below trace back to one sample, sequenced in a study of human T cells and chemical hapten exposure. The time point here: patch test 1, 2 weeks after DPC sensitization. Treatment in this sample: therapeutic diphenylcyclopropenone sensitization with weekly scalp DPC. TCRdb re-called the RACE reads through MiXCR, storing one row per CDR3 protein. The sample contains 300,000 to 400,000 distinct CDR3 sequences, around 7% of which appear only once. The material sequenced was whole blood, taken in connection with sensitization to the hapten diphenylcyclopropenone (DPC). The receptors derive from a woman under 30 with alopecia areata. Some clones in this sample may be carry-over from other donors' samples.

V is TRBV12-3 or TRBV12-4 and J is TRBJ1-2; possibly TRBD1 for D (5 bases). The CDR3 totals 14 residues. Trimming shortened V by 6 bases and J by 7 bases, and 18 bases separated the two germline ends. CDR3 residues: CASSSPGPGGGYTF. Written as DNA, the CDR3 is TGTGCCAGCAGCTCCCCGGGACCGGGAGGTGGCTACACCTTC.

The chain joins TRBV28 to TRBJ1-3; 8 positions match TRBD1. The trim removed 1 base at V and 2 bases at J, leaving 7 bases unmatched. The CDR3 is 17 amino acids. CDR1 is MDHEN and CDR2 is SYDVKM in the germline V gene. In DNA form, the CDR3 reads TGTGCCAGCAGTTTATCAGGGGGCGCGAGTGCTGGAAACACCATATATTTT. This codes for CASSLSGGASAGNTIYF.

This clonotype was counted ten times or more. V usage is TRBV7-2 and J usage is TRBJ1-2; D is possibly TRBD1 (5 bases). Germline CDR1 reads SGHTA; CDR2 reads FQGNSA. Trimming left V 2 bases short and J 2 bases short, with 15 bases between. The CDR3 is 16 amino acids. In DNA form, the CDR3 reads TGTGCCAGCAGCTTAACGACAGACTCATTCAACTATGGCTACACCTTC. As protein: CASSLTTDSFNYGYTF.

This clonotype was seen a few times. The CDR3 nucleotides read TGTGCCAGCAGCTCGCCAGGGGACTATGGCTACACCTTC. Translation gives CASSSPGDYGYTF. The rearrangement links TRBV7-9 to TRBJ1-2; D might be TRBD1 (6 bases). From germline, CDR1 is SEHNR and CDR2 FQNEAQ (reference sequence). The CDR3 runs 13 residues. Trimming stripped 4 bases from V and 3 bases from J, with 9 bases between.

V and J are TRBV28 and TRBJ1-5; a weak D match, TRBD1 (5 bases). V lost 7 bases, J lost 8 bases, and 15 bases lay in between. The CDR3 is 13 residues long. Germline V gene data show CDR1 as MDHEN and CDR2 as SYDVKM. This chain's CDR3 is CASTWGEKEPQHF. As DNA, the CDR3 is TGTGCCAGCACCTGGGGGGAGAAGGAGCCCCAGCATTTT. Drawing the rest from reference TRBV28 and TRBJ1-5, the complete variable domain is DVKVTQSSRYLVKRTGEKVFLECVQDMDHENMFWYRQDPGLGLRLIYFSYDVKMKEKGDIPEGYSVSREKKERFSLILESASTNQTSMYLCASTWGEKEPQHFGDGTRLSIL.

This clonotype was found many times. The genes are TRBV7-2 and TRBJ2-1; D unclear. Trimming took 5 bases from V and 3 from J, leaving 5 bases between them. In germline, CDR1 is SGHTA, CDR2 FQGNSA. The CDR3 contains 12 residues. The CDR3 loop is CASSHNYNEQFF. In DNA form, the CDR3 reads TGTGCCAGCAGCCACAACTACAATGAGCAGTTCTTC.

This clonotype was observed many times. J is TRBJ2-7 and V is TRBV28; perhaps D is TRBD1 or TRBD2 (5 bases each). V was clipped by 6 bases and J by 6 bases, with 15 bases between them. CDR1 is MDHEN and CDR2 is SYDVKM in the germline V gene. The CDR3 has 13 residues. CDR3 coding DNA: TGTGCCAGCAGCCGAGGGGCTGAGCGCGAGCAGTACTTC. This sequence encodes CASSRGAEREQYF.

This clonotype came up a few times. DNA of the CDR3: TGTGCCAGCAGCCAAGATAGCCAGGGTAGGCATGGCTACACCTTC. Protein: CASSQDSQGRHGYTF. V and J are TRBV4-2 and TRBJ1-2; a possible D gene is TRBD1 (5 bases). CDR3 length: 15 residues. CDR1 LGHNA and CDR2 YNFKEQ come from the germline V gene. Trimming cost V 0 bases and J 6 bases, with 14 bases left between them.

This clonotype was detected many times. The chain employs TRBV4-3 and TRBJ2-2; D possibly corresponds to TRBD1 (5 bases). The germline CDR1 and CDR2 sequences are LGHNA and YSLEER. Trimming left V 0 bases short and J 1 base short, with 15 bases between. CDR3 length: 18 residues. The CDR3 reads CASSQDFLPGLNTGELFF. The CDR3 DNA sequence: TGCGCCAGCAGCCAAGATTTCTTGCCAGGGCTGAACACCGGGGAGCTGTTTTTT.